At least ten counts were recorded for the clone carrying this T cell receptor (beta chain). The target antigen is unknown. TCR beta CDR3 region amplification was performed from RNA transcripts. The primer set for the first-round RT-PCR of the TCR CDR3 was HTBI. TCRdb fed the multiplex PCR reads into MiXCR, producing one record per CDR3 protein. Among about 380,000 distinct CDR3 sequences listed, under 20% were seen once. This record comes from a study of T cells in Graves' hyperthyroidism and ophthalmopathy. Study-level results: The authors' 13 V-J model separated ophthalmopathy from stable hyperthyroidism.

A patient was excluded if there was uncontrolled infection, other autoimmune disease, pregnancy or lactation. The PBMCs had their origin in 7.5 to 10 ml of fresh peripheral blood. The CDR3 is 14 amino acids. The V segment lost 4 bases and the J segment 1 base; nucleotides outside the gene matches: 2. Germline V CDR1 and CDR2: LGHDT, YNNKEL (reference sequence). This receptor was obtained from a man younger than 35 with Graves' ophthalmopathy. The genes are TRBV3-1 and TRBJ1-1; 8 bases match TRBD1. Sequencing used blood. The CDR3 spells CASSLTGENTEAFF. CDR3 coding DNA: TGTGCCAGCAGCCTGACAGGGGAGAACACTGAAGCTTTCTTT.